What follows are 16 T cell receptor beta chains derived from one specimen sequenced in a study of T cell repertoires in aging, cancer and after chemotherapy. TCR beta rearrangements were amplified from peripheral blood genomic DNA. Multiplex touch-down PCR with TRB-A/B primers amplified rearranged V-D-J TRB sequences. Using its own MiXCR run on the multiplex PCR reads, TCRdb lists one record per CDR3 protein. The sample yields under 9,000 distinct CDR3 sequences, approximately 30% seen once. The sequencing input was blood. These receptors were obtained from a human donor with a blood cancer.

Sample share makes this clonotype medium-sized. This rearrangement joins TRBV19 to TRBJ1-4; 9 bases align to TRBD1. Germline-derived CDR1 and CDR2 are LNHDA and SQIVND (reference sequence). Losses at the gene ends were 7 bases for V and 6 bases for J; bases not matched to a gene: 9. The CDR3 covers 15 residues. CDR3 DNA sequence: TGTGCCAGTACTAAAATGGGACAGGGAGATGAAAAACTGTTTTTT. Residues: CASTKMGQGDEKLFF.

This rearrangement joins TRBV11-3 to TRBJ2-5; the D call may be TRBD1 or TRBD2 (6 bases each). This CDR3 contains 16 residues. Trimming shortened V by 1 base and J by 1 base, and 13 bases separated the two germline ends. The germline V gene has CDR1 SGHNT and CDR2 YENEEA. CDR3 DNA: TGTGCCAGCAGCTTAGCCGCTGGAGGGGGCCAAGAGACCCAGTACTTC. Protein: CASSLAAGGGQETQYF.

The V call is TRBV4-2, the J call TRBJ2-5; 8 nucleotides match TRBD1. V shed 2 bases and J 5 bases; nucleotides not matched to a gene: 16. The CDR3 covers 18 residues. The germline V gene encodes CDR1 LGHNA and CDR2 YNFKEQ. The CDR3 spells CASSQSPGGRGLGETQYF. As DNA, the CDR3 is TGTGCCAGCAGCCAAAGCCCAGGGGGCAGGGGGCTCGGGGAGACCCAGTACTTC.

The chain recombines TRBV6-5 with TRBJ1-2; the D gene is possibly TRBD1 (6 bases). From germline, CDR1 is MNHEY and CDR2 SVGAGI. There are 12 residues in the CDR3. Trimming took off 2 bases at V and 11 bases at J, with 12 bases between the two ends. The CDR3 nucleotides are TGTGCCAGCAGTTACCTAGGACAGCGATACACCTTC. Encoded protein: CASSYLGQRYTF.

V usage is TRBV5-4 and J usage is TRBJ2-2; 14 bases align to TRBD2. CDR3 length equals 19 residues. Germline loops: CDR1 SGHNT, CDR2 YYREEE (reference sequence). Trimming removed 3 bases from V and 6 bases from J; junction bases left unmatched: 13. CDR3 nucleotide sequence: TGTGCCAGCAGCTCGACCACCCCCGGGACTAGCGGGGGTTCCGGGGAGCTGTTTTTT. Translated: CASSSTTPGTSGGSGELFF.

Sample share makes this clonotype medium-sized (0.01 to 0.1%). The CDR3 loop reads CAWGEVGYNEQFF. The CDR3 DNA is TGTGCCTGGGGCGAAGTGGGCTACAATGAGCAGTTCTTC. The V gene is TRBV30, the J gene TRBJ2-1; D gene uncertain. V lost 5 bases and J 3 bases, leaving 11 bases between the germline ends. In germline, CDR1 is GTSNPN, CDR2 SVGIG (reference sequence). The CDR3 extends over 13 amino acids.

As regards this clonotype: Without the conserved terminal phenylalanine or tryptophan, this CDR3 likely stems from a read error. The limits of the CDR3 on the DNA are not certain, so only TCRdb's listed CDR3 is given. This chain connects TRBV11-2 to TRBJ2-7; the table gives TRBD1 as D, unverified against the DNA. Ends included, the CDR3 has 13 residues. Germline-derived CDR1 and CDR2 are SGHAT and FQNNGV. The chain's CDR3 is CASSPPAGQGVTD.

The V call is TRBV7-2, the J call TRBJ1-4; the match to TRBD1 covers 9 bases. Germline CDR1 SGHTA, CDR2 FQGNSA. The length of the CDR3 is 15 residues. The trim removed 1 base at V and 8 bases at J, leaving 5 bases unmatched. CDR3 loop: CASSLGDRDHEKLFF. The CDR3 DNA sequence: TGTGCCAGCAGCTTAGGGGACAGGGATCACGAAAAACTGTTTTTT.

The rearrangement links TRBV11-3 to TRBJ1-1, with D hard to call. Germline V gives CDR1 SGHNT, CDR2 YENEEA. The CDR3 consists of 16 residues. Between the trimmed V and J ends, which lost 3 bases and 1 base, there was a span of 15 bases. The CDR3, as DNA: TGTGCCAGCAGCTTGCAACACGAGGTTGGGAACACTGAAGCTTTCTTT. Its protein product is CASSLQHEVGNTEAFF.

By its share, this clonotype is medium-sized. In nucleotides, the CDR3 is TGTGCCAGCAGTTACTCGAACGTCAATGAGCAGTTCTTC. It yields the protein CASSYSNVNEQFF. The chain employs TRBV6-5 and TRBJ2-1; D ambiguous. CDR3 length: 13 residues. V gave up 0 bases and J gave up 6 bases, with 6 bases separating them. Germline CDR1 and CDR2: MNHEY and SVGAGI.

This clonotype is deemed medium-sized. Relative to the germline gene, one junction end is altered; a read error may explain this. The J gene is TRBJ2-1, the V gene TRBV6-1, with unresolved D. Germline CDR1 reads MNHNS; CDR2 reads SASEGT. There are 13 residues in the CDR3. The CDR3 DNA reads as TGTGCCAGCATCCCCGGACGATACAGTGAGCAGTTCTTC. Residues: CASIPGRYSEQFF.

The chain uses TRBV6-1 and TRBJ1-1; no reliable D call. Trimming took 5 bases from V and 2 from J, leaving 21 bases between them. This CDR3 is built from 17 residues. CDR1 MNHNS and CDR2 SASEGT come from the germline V gene. The CDR3 loop is CASSYSSGRTVNTEAFF. CDR3 coding DNA: TGTGCCAGCAGTTACTCCAGCGGGAGGACCGTAAACACTGAAGCTTTCTTT.

This clonotype is medium-sized by share. The V call is TRBV19, the J call TRBJ2-7, with D hard to call. This CDR3 spans 12 amino acids. Germline lookup yields CDR1 LNHDA and CDR2 SQIVND (reference sequence). V lost 5 bases and J 0 bases, leaving 5 bases between the germline ends. The CDR3 DNA sequence: TGTGCCAGTAGTTCGGGCTCCTACGAGCAGTACTTC. Its translation is CASSSGSYEQYF.

This clonotype counts as medium-sized. The V gene is TRBV29-1, the J gene TRBJ1-2; 9 bases are a match to TRBD1. The CDR3 length is 13 residues. Germline CDR1 SQVTM, CDR2 ANQGSEA. J lost 3 bases, V lost 6 bases, and 5 bases had no gene match. CDR3 sequence: CSVGTGTDYGYTF. The DNA of the CDR3 is TGCAGCGTAGGGACAGGGACCGACTATGGCTACACCTTC.

The J gene is TRBJ1-4, the V gene TRBV6-1; 9 nucleotides align to TRBD1. The germline CDR1 and CDR2 sequences are MNHNS and SASEGT. This CDR3 comprises 15 residues. Unmatched junction bases numbered 5, after V lost 1 base and J lost 8 bases. The CDR3 loop is CASSEGGQGGEKLFF. CDR3 nucleotides: TGTGCCAGCAGTGAAGGGGGACAGGGAGGGGAAAAACTGTTTTTT.

This clonotype was detected only a few times. This rearrangement joins TRBV19 to TRBJ1-2; no firm D call. V was cut by 7 bases and J by 4 bases, with 16 bases left in between. Germline CDR1 reads LNHDA; CDR2 reads SQIVND (reference sequence). This CDR3 contains 14 residues. CDR3 DNA sequence: TGTGCCAGTAAAAAGGGTGAACCGTCCTATGGCTACACCTTC. This codes for CASKKGEPSYGYTF.